The clone carrying this T cell receptor (beta chain) is labeled medium-sized. The data were taken from a study of sequential checkpoint blockade in melanoma. Noted treatment: randomized to nivolumab then ipilimumab (arm A) or the reverse (arm B). The protocol was immunoSEQ multiplex PCR, while the TCRdb copy is restricted to in-frame clones and leaves out a portion. This table holds about 3,400 clones, more than 20% found once. From germline, CDR1 is SGDLS and CDR2 YYNGEE. The CDR3 has 14 residues. The V gene lost 2 bases and the J gene lost 2 bases, with 10 bases spanning the gap. Here the sequenced sample was tumor tissue (inferred from file names), taken from a patient given nivolumab and ipilimumab in sequence. The TCR was taken from a human donor with melanoma. The chain is built from TRBV9 and TRBJ1-1; D remains unclear. The DNA of the CDR3 is TGTGCCAGCAGCGTTGGGCCAGACAACACTGAAGCTTTCTTT. Encoded protein: CASSVGPDNTEAFF.